Below, 17 T cell receptor beta chains from the same sample are listed, as sequenced in a study of shared clonotypes between healthy human individuals. The repertoire was sequenced with immunoSEQ multiplex PCR; TCRdb's copy has only in-frame clones and lacks some. The table has fewer than 400,000 clones, roughly 70% seen once. Sequenced sample: memory CD4+ T cells sorted from blood. Specified subset: CD45RA-negative fraction. The receptors originated from a man aged 25-40 years in good health.

This chain uses TRBV30 with TRBJ2-3; 10 bases are a match to TRBD2. The CDR3 has 17 residues. The J segment lost 4 bases and the V segment lost 3 bases, leaving 13 bases of the junction unmatched. The V gene's germline CDR1 is GTSNPN and CDR2 SVGIG (reference sequence). The chain's CDR3 is CAWRGPSSGSKPDTQYF. CDR3 DNA: TGTGCCTGGAGGGGTCCCTCTAGCGGGAGTAAACCAGATACGCAGTATTTT.

J is TRBJ1-5 and V is TRBV4-1, with D possibly being TRBD1 (6 bases). Trimming pared 6 bases from V and 3 bases from J, leaving 15 bases between. Germline V gene sequence: CDR1 MGHRA, CDR2 YSYEKL. This CDR3 spans 15 amino acids. The CDR3 is CASRPTGTYNQPQHF. The CDR3 nucleotides are TGCGCCAGCAGGCCGACCGGGACATACAATCAGCCCCAGCATTTT.

V usage is TRBV2 and J usage is TRBJ1-4; no definite D call. Trimming shortened V by 3 bases and J by 6 bases, and 14 bases separated the two germline ends. CDR3 size: 15 residues. In germline, CDR1 is SNHLY, CDR2 FYNNEI. The CDR3 sequence: CASSDSRGSDEKLFF. Here the CDR3 DNA reads TGTGCCAGCAGTGACTCCAGAGGTTCTGATGAAAAACTGTTTTTT.

This clone turned up a few times. V and J are TRBV5-1 and TRBJ2-3, with D perhaps TRBD2 (5 bases). In germline, CDR1 is SGHRS, CDR2 YFSETQ. V was clipped by 4 bases and J by 1 base, with 10 bases between them. This CDR3 has 14 amino acids. CDR3: CASSPDSGTDTQYF. The CDR3 coding sequence is TGCGCCAGCAGCCCTGATAGCGGCACAGATACGCAGTATTTT.

The V call is TRBV19, the J call TRBJ1-4; no firm D call. The V end was cut by 8 bases, the J end by 5 bases, with 18 bases between. Germline CDR1 and CDR2: LNHDA and SQIVND (reference sequence). This CDR3 is built from 15 residues. CDR3 protein: CASLGFVDGNEKLFF. In DNA form, the CDR3 reads TGTGCCAGTCTGGGCTTCGTGGACGGGAATGAAAAACTGTTTTTT.

V usage is TRBV2 and J usage is TRBJ1-5; D might be TRBD1 (5 bases). CDR1 is SNHLY and CDR2 is FYNNEI in the germline V gene. The length of the CDR3 is 14 residues. The ends were cut back, 7 bases at V and 7 bases at J, with 17 bases in the middle. The CDR3 coding sequence is TGTGCCAGCAATACGGTAGGGGAAGAGCAGCCCCAGCATTTT. The encoded protein is CASNTVGEEQPQHF.

The genes are TRBV18 and TRBJ2-7; D could derive from TRBD1 or TRBD2 (5 bases each). The length of the CDR3 is 14 residues. With 3 bases removed from V and 0 bases from J, the gap between germline ends came to 9 bases. The V gene's germline CDR1 is KGHSH and CDR2 LQKENI. The CDR3 reads CASSPGRDSYEQYF. The CDR3 region has the DNA TGTGCCAGCTCACCGGGACGTGACTCCTACGAGCAGTACTTC.

This clone appeared a few times. The V gene is TRBV6-5, the J gene TRBJ2-7; D is ambiguous. This CDR3 is 11 amino acids long. Germline V gives CDR1 MNHEY, CDR2 SVGAGI. V lost 7 bases, J lost 6 bases, and 10 bases lay in between. This chain's CDR3 is CASTSRSEQYF. The DNA for the CDR3 is TGTGCCAGCACCTCTAGGTCCGAGCAGTACTTC.

The chain carries TRBV19 and TRBJ2-2; TRBD2 agrees at 9 bases. Germline CDR1 LNHDA, CDR2 SQIVND (reference sequence). Losses at the gene ends were 4 bases for V and 4 bases for J; bases not matched to a gene: 4. CDR3 length: 15 residues. CDR3 region: CASSRLAGFTGELFF. CDR3 nucleotide sequence: TGTGCCAGTAGTAGGCTAGCGGGATTCACCGGGGAGCTGTTTTTT.

The V call is TRBV28, the J call TRBJ2-7; no definite D call. V shed 3 bases and J shed 0 bases, with 6 bases lying between them. Germline V gives CDR1 MDHEN, CDR2 SYDVKM. The CDR3 covers 13 residues. The CDR3: CASSLGPSYEQYF. For the CDR3, the DNA is TGTGCCAGCAGTTTGGGCCCCTCCTACGAGCAGTACTTC.

The chain has TRBV4-2 and TRBJ2-2; D is uncertain. The V gene's germline CDR1 is LGHNA and CDR2 YNFKEQ. V dropped 2 bases and J dropped 5 bases, with 15 bases sitting between them. The CDR3 is 16 amino acids. CDR3 DNA sequence: TGTGCCAGCAGCCAAAGAGCCTCTGACCAAACCGGGGAGCTGTTTTTT. Translation: CASSQRASDQTGELFF.

This chain joins TRBV27 and TRBJ2-7, with D perhaps TRBD1 (7 bases). The V gene lost 7 bases and the J gene lost 1 base, with 11 bases spanning the gap. Germline values: CDR1 MNHEY, CDR2 SMNVEV (reference sequence). CDR3 length: 13 residues. The DNA of the CDR3 is TGTGCCAGCAAGACAGGGACTTCCTACGAGCAGTACTTC. Translated: CASKTGTSYEQYF.

This clone turned up a few times. No conserved phenylalanine or tryptophan is present at the end of the CDR3, so a read error is the likely explanation. The limits of the CDR3 on the DNA are not certain, so only TCRdb's listed CDR3 is given. The gene calls are TRBV28 and TRBJ1-2; the table names TRBD1, a call not compared with the DNA. Ends included, the CDR3 has 12 residues. Germline loops: CDR1 MDHEN, CDR2 SYDVKM. The chain's CDR3 is CASSSPTGETQL.

V usage is TRBV2 and J usage is TRBJ2-7; D is possibly TRBD1 (5 bases). From germline, CDR1 is SNHLY and CDR2 FYNNEI. The V and J ends lost 5 bases and 4 bases respectively, with 18 bases between them. The CDR3 is 15 residues long. CDR3 region: CASSPRGFLGYEQYF. For the CDR3, the DNA is TGTGCCAGCAGTCCAAGGGGTTTCCTGGGGTACGAGCAGTACTTC.

This chain links TRBV2 with TRBJ2-1; perhaps TRBD1 as D (5 bases). The V gene lost 7 bases and the J gene lost 0 bases, with 10 bases spanning the gap. Germline assignment: CDR1 SNHLY and CDR2 FYNNEI. CDR3 size: 14 residues. The CDR3 loop reads CASTRQSSYNEQFF. For the CDR3, the DNA is TGTGCCAGCACTAGACAGAGCTCCTACAATGAGCAGTTCTTC.

The rearrangement joins TRBV5-6 to TRBJ2-5; possibly TRBD1 for D (6 bases). Germline V lookup: CDR1 SGHDT, CDR2 YYEEEE. The CDR3 contains 12 residues. Deletions cut 3 bases from V and 9 bases from J, with 12 bases between. The CDR3 DNA reads TGTGCCAGCAGCTGGGGGCACGGGGCCCAGTACTTC. Translation: CASSWGHGAQYF.

The gene calls are TRBV6-1 and TRBJ1-5; TRBD1 aligns across 8 bases. CDR3 length equals 13 residues. CDR1 and CDR2 (germline): MNHNS, SASEGT. The V segment lost 7 bases and the J segment 2 bases; nucleotides outside the gene matches: 1. As DNA, the CDR3 is TGTGCCAGCATGACAGGGGGCAATCAGCCCCAGCATTTT. Encoded protein: CASMTGGNQPQHF.